This T cell receptor (beta chain) was captured in a study of cytomegalovirus exposure and HLA in healthy donors. V was cut by 0 bases and J by 3 bases, with 5 bases left in between. This CDR3 has 13 amino acids. Germline CDR1 reads KGHSH; CDR2 reads LQKENI. Primers included in the PCR were 60 Vbeta and 13 Jbeta primers. Some clones are missing from TCRdb's copy, which holds only in-frame ones; the method was immunoSEQ multiplex PCR. The table lists 250,000 or so clones, 75% to 85% of them singletons, with approximately 8.4% in the top ten. Sequencing was carried out using PBMCs. The chain has TRBV18 and TRBJ2-5, with unresolved D. This sequence was found in a woman aged 60 to 75 in good health and CMV-seropositive. The CDR3 reads CASSPPLEETQYF. In DNA form, the CDR3 reads TGTGCCAGCTCACCACCCTTAGAAGAGACCCAGTACTTC.